The rows below give T cell receptor beta chains drawn from one sample of a study of blood T cells in healthy people across ages. MiXCR, applied by TCRdb to the 5' RACE reads, yields one record per CDR3 protein. The sample records about 590,000 distinct CDR3 sequences, approximately 30% being singletons. Sequenced material: blood. Receptors originate from a woman older than 75 in good health. CDR3s include the opening cysteine and the closing phenylalanine or tryptophan. The D gene is left open where the match is weak. Clone size, where shown, is once, few, many, or a class for clones that have expanded.

v_gene: TRBV20-1
len: 15
d_gene: NA
abundance: NA
j_gene: TRBJ2-3
CDR3aa: CSARGETSWADTQYF
CDR3nt: TGCAGTGCTAGGGGGGAAACCTCTTGGGCAGATACGCAGTATTTT

v_gene: TRBV7-9
len: 17
d_gene: TRBD2
abundance: NA
j_gene: TRBJ2-1
CDR3aa: CASSLETGTRGRNEQFF
CDR3nt: TGTGCCAGCAGCTTAGAAACCGGGACTAGAGGCCGGAATGAGCAGTTCTTC

v_gene: TRBV6-6
len: 13
d_gene: NA
abundance: many
j_gene: TRBJ1-2
CDR3aa: CASSQQSNYGYTF
CDR3nt: TGTGCCAGCAGTCAACAGTCTAACTATGGCTACACCTTC

v_gene: TRBV28
len: 19
d_gene: NA
abundance: many
j_gene: TRBJ2-3
CDR3aa: CASSLYGQGGGTVTDTQYF
CDR3nt: TGTGCCAGCAGTTTATACGGCCAGGGCGGCGGCACGGTCACAGATACGCAGTATTTT

v_gene: TRBV7-3
len: 16
d_gene: TRBD1
abundance: few
j_gene: TRBJ2-4
CDR3aa: CASSSGQGGSQEAQYF
CDR3nt: TGTGCCAGCAGCTCAGGACAGGGGGGAAGCCAAGAGGCCCAGTACTTC

v_gene: TRBV12-3/TRBV12-4
len: 14
d_gene: TRBD1
abundance: NA
j_gene: TRBJ1-6
CDR3aa: CASSLVQGGSPLHF
CDR3nt: TGTGCCAGCAGTTTAGTTCAGGGGGGATCACCCCTCCACTTT

v_gene: TRBV6-4
len: 14
d_gene: TRBD2
abundance: many
j_gene: TRBJ2-3
CDR3aa: CASSREGRPDTQYF
CDR3nt: TGTGCCAGCAGTAGGGAGGGGAGGCCAGATACGCAGTATTTT

v_gene: TRBV3-1
len: 15
d_gene: NA
abundance: NA
j_gene: TRBJ2-1
CDR3aa: CASSQFTGGDNEQFF
CDR3nt: TGTGCCAGCAGCCAATTTACCGGAGGGGACAATGAGCAGTTCTTC

v_gene: TRBV6-6
len: 13
d_gene: NA
abundance: many
j_gene: TRBJ2-3
CDR3aa: CASRTLVPDTQYF
CDR3nt: TGTGCCAGCAGAACACTAGTTCCGGATACGCAGTATTTT

v_gene: TRBV5-1
len: 15
d_gene: TRBD1
abundance: many
j_gene: TRBJ1-4
CDR3aa: CASSVSRGLNEKLFF
CDR3nt: TGCGCCAGCAGCGTCTCCAGGGGGCTGAATGAAAAACTGTTTTTT

v_gene: TRBV3-1
len: 15
d_gene: NA
abundance: many
j_gene: TRBJ1-2
CDR3aa: CASSQERGQVYGYTF
CDR3nt: TGTGCCAGCAGCCAAGAACGGGGCCAAGTCTATGGCTACACCTTC

v_gene: TRBV7-2
len: 15
d_gene: NA
abundance: few
j_gene: TRBJ1-2
CDR3aa: CASSLVVRRDYGYTF
CDR3nt: TGTGCCAGCAGCTTAGTAGTTAGAAGGGACTATGGCTACACCTTC

v_gene: TRBV6-5
len: 16
d_gene: TRBD1
abundance: many
j_gene: TRBJ1-2
CDR3aa: CASRSPGQGSNYGYTF
CDR3nt: TGTGCCAGCAGATCCCCGGGACAGGGATCGAACTATGGCTACACCTTC

v_gene: TRBV6-5
len: 12
d_gene: TRBD2
abundance: NA
j_gene: TRBJ2-5
CDR3aa: CAGGRAGETQYF
CDR3nt: TGTGCCGGCGGGAGGGCCGGTGAGACCCAGTACTTC

v_gene: TRBV4-3
len: 14
d_gene: NA
abundance: many
j_gene: TRBJ2-5
CDR3aa: CASSQGGGQETQYF
CDR3nt: TGCGCCAGCAGCCAAGGGGGTGGTCAAGAGACCCAGTACTTC

v_gene: TRBV12-3/TRBV12-4
len: 14
d_gene: TRBD1
abundance: many
j_gene: TRBJ2-7
CDR3aa: CASRLTGALNEQYF
CDR3nt: TGTGCCAGCAGATTGACAGGGGCGCTAAACGAGCAGTACTTC

v_gene: TRBV20-1
len: 14
d_gene: NA
abundance: NA
j_gene: TRBJ2-1
CDR3aa: CSARLPGSYNEQFF
CDR3nt: TGCAGTGCTAGGCTCCCAGGTAGCTACAATGAGCAGTTCTTC

v_gene: TRBV11-2
len: 13
d_gene: NA
abundance: NA
j_gene: TRBJ1-1
CDR3aa: CASSFRVGPEAFF
CDR3nt: TGTGCCAGCAGCTTTCGGGTGGGACCTGAAGCTTTCTTT

v_gene: TRBV20-1
len: 15
d_gene: NA
abundance: NA
j_gene: TRBJ2-2
CDR3aa: CSAPVGRPDTGELFF
CDR3nt: TGCAGTGCCCCCGTAGGGCGCCCGGACACCGGGGAGCTGTTTTTT

v_gene: TRBV28
len: 13
d_gene: NA
abundance: few
j_gene: TRBJ1-6
CDR3aa: CASSPYPDSPLHF
CDR3nt: TGTGCCAGCAGTCCCTACCCAGATTCACCCCTCCACTTT

v_gene: TRBV18
len: 13
d_gene: NA
abundance: many
j_gene: TRBJ2-7
CDR3aa: CASSPRNSYEQYF
CDR3nt: TGTGCCAGCTCACCCAGGAATTCCTACGAGCAGTACTTC

v_gene: TRBV7-2
len: 13
d_gene: NA
abundance: NA
j_gene: TRBJ1-1
CDR3aa: CASSAASNTEAFF
CDR3nt: TGTGCCAGCAGCGCGGCATCGAACACTGAAGCTTTCTTT

v_gene: TRBV27
len: 13
d_gene: NA
abundance: many
j_gene: TRBJ2-1
CDR3aa: CASSFARWDEQFF
CDR3nt: TGTGCCAGCAGTTTTGCCAGATGGGATGAGCAGTTCTTC

v_gene: TRBV12-3/TRBV12-4
len: 12
d_gene: NA
abundance: many
j_gene: TRBJ1-1
CDR3aa: CASSPFDFEAFF
CDR3nt: TGTGCCAGCAGTCCCTTCGACTTTGAAGCTTTCTTT

v_gene: TRBV7-9
len: 13
d_gene: NA
abundance: many
j_gene: TRBJ1-1
CDR3aa: CASSLSGHTEAFF
CDR3nt: TGTGCCAGCAGCTTAAGCGGTCACACTGAAGCTTTCTTT

v_gene: TRBV5-1
len: 15
d_gene: NA
abundance: many
j_gene: TRBJ2-7
CDR3aa: CASSLVIGATYEQYF
CDR3nt: TGCGCCAGCAGCTTGGTCATCGGGGCAACCTACGAGCAGTACTTC

v_gene: TRBV6-2/TRBV6-3
len: 16
d_gene: TRBD1
abundance: many
j_gene: TRBJ2-3
CDR3aa: CASSRPGQGSTDTQYF
CDR3nt: TGTGCCAGCAGCCGCCCCGGACAGGGCTCAACAGATACGCAGTATTTT

v_gene: TRBV12-3/TRBV12-4
len: 14
d_gene: TRBD2
abundance: few
j_gene: TRBJ2-3
CDR3aa: CAGRLAGGRNTQYF
CDR3nt: TGTGCCGGCCGACTAGCGGGGGGCCGGAATACGCAGTATTTT

v_gene: TRBV20-1
len: 14
d_gene: NA
abundance: many
j_gene: TRBJ1-4
CDR3aa: CSARRPATNEKLFF
CDR3nt: TGCAGTGCTAGACGCCCCGCAACTAATGAAAAACTGTTTTTT

v_gene: TRBV3-1
len: 12
d_gene: NA
abundance: many
j_gene: TRBJ2-5
CDR3aa: CASDLSGETQYF
CDR3nt: TGTGCCAGCGACCTTAGTGGTGAGACCCAGTACTTC

v_gene: TRBV7-8
len: 14
d_gene: TRBD2
abundance: NA
j_gene: TRBJ2-1
CDR3aa: CASSLALGGNEQFF
CDR3nt: TGTGCCAGCAGCTTAGCGCTGGGAGGGAATGAGCAGTTCTTC

v_gene: TRBV12-3/TRBV12-4
len: 17
d_gene: NA
abundance: NA
j_gene: TRBJ2-3
CDR3aa: CASSSVDSVGARDTQYF
CDR3nt: TGTGCCAGCAGTTCGGTCGATAGCGTGGGGGCAAGAGATACACAGTATTTT

v_gene: TRBV29-1
len: 13
d_gene: TRBD1
abundance: many
j_gene: TRBJ2-7
CDR3aa: CSARWTGKGEQYF
CDR3nt: TGCAGCGCCCGATGGACAGGGAAGGGCGAGCAGTACTTC

v_gene: TRBV28
len: 15
d_gene: NA
abundance: NA
j_gene: TRBJ1-1
CDR3aa: CASSRRGQANTEAFF
CDR3nt: TGTGCCAGCAGCCGCCGGGGCCAGGCGAACACTGAAGCTTTCTTT

v_gene: TRBV28
len: 15
d_gene: TRBD1
abundance: many
j_gene: TRBJ2-7
CDR3aa: CASSLPRGQAYEQYF
CDR3nt: TGTGCCAGCAGTTTACCCCGGGGACAGGCCTACGAGCAGTACTTC

v_gene: TRBV5-6
len: 14
d_gene: NA
abundance: many
j_gene: TRBJ1-1
CDR3aa: CASSLGRRNTEAFF
CDR3nt: TGTGCCAGCAGCTTGGGGCGGAGGAACACTGAAGCTTTCTTT

v_gene: TRBV5-1
len: 14
d_gene: TRBD1
abundance: NA
j_gene: TRBJ1-2
CDR3aa: CASREGQGNYGYTF
CDR3nt: TGCGCCAGCCGAGAAGGACAGGGCAACTATGGCTACACCTTC

v_gene: TRBV5-6
len: 16
d_gene: TRBD1
abundance: many
j_gene: TRBJ2-5
CDR3aa: CASSPGTGRYQETQYF
CDR3nt: TGTGCCAGCAGCCCCGGGACAGGAAGGTACCAAGAGACCCAGTACTTC

v_gene: TRBV6-1
len: 16
d_gene: TRBD1
abundance: many
j_gene: TRBJ2-7
CDR3aa: CASSEVGQGKTYEQYF
CDR3nt: TGTGCCAGCAGTGAAGTGGGACAGGGGAAAACCTACGAGCAGTACTTC

v_gene: TRBV3-1
len: 14
d_gene: TRBD1
abundance: many
j_gene: TRBJ1-5
CDR3aa: CASSQAGQGQPQHF
CDR3nt: TGTGCCAGCAGCCAAGCCGGACAGGGCCAGCCCCAGCATTTT

v_gene: TRBV9
len: 17
d_gene: TRBD2
abundance: many
j_gene: TRBJ2-3
CDR3aa: CASSVSVAGGRTDTQYF
CDR3nt: TGTGCCAGCAGCGTATCGGTAGCGGGGGGTCGCACAGATACGCAGTATTTT

v_gene: TRBV15
len: 14
d_gene: NA
abundance: many
j_gene: TRBJ1-1
CDR3aa: CATSRGQKNTEAFF
CDR3nt: TGTGCCACCAGCAGAGGACAGAAGAACACTGAAGCTTTCTTT

v_gene: TRBV14
len: 15
d_gene: NA
abundance: NA
j_gene: TRBJ1-2
CDR3aa: CASSQEKGPNYGYTF
CDR3nt: TGTGCCAGCAGCCAAGAAAAGGGGCCTAACTATGGCTACACCTTC

v_gene: TRBV12-3/TRBV12-4
len: 20
d_gene: TRBD1
abundance: many
j_gene: TRBJ2-7
CDR3aa: CASSFRPRFLSDRATYEQYF
CDR3nt: TGTGCCAGCAGTTTCAGACCTAGGTTCTTATCGGACAGGGCTACCTACGAGCAGTACTTC

v_gene: TRBV5-1
len: 17
d_gene: NA
abundance: many
j_gene: TRBJ2-1
CDR3aa: CASSLRTRASSYNEQFF
CDR3nt: TGCGCCAGCAGCCTTAGGACACGAGCGAGCTCCTACAATGAGCAGTTCTTC

v_gene: TRBV5-1
len: 17
d_gene: TRBD1
abundance: many
j_gene: TRBJ2-1
CDR3aa: CASSSGMRQGSYNEQFF
CDR3nt: TGCGCCAGCAGCTCGGGAATGCGACAGGGCTCCTACAATGAGCAGTTCTTC

v_gene: TRBV6-2/TRBV6-3
len: 14
d_gene: TRBD1
abundance: NA
j_gene: TRBJ1-5
CDR3aa: CASSDRGGNQPQHF
CDR3nt: TGTGCCAGCAGTGACAGGGGTGGCAATCAGCCCCAGCATTTT

v_gene: TRBV9
len: 13
d_gene: NA
abundance: many
j_gene: TRBJ2-7
CDR3aa: CASSVNSAGEQYF
CDR3nt: TGTGCCAGCAGCGTCAATAGCGCGGGGGAGCAGTACTTC

v_gene: TRBV7-6
len: 15
d_gene: NA
abundance: once
j_gene: TRBJ1-3
CDR3aa: CASSSSWSSGNTIYF
CDR3nt: TGTGCCAGCAGCTCCAGTTGGTCCTCTGGAAACACCATATATTTT

v_gene: TRBV29-1
len: 13
d_gene: NA
abundance: many
j_gene: TRBJ2-1
CDR3aa: CSVEVTALNEQFF
CDR3nt: TGCAGCGTTGAAGTGACTGCGTTAAATGAGCAGTTCTTC

v_gene: TRBV30
len: 15
d_gene: TRBD1
abundance: few
j_gene: TRBJ1-2
CDR3aa: CAYEPPGQGAYGYTF
CDR3nt: TGTGCCTACGAACCCCCGGGACAGGGGGCATACGGCTACACCTTC